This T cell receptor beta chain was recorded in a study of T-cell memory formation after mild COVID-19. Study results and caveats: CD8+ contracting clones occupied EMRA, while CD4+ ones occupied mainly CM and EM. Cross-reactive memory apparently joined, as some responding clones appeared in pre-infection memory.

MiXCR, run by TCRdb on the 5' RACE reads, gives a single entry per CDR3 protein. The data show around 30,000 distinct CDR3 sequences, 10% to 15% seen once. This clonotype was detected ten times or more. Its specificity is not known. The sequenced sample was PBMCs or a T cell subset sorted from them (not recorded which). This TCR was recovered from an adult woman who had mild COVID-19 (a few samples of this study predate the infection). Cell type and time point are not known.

DNA of the CDR3: TGCAGTGCGAGCGGGGGAAACACTGAAGCTTTCTTT. Translation: CSASGGNTEAFF. The chain carries TRBV20-1 and TRBJ1-1; D is perhaps TRBD1 (5 bases). This CDR3 spans 12 amino acids. Trimming took off 6 bases at V and 2 bases at J, with 10 bases between the two ends. In germline, CDR1 is DFQATT, CDR2 SNEGSKA (reference sequence).